This T cell receptor (beta chain) was retrieved from a study of a mutant IDH1 vaccine in newly diagnosed glioma. The time point is: week 23, last vaccination. Alongside topical imiquimod, each dose of vaccine comprised 300 ug of mutant IDH1 20-mer peptide. Comment on this clone: Its antigen is unknown.

Measured with immunoSEQ multiplex PCR; TCRdb has only the in-frame clones, and not every one. The table has 25,000 to 30,000 clones, roughly 85% seen once. General study points: Across multiple MHC alleles, 93.3% of patients had vaccine-induced responses.

V was pared by 1 base and J by 6 bases, with 15 bases between. The CDR3 has 16 residues. Germline V gene lookup returns CDR1 MNHEY and CDR2 SVGAGI. The specimen comprised PBMCs, sampled from a glioma patient whose treatment included an IDH1 peptide vaccine. The rearrangement links TRBV6-5 to TRBJ2-2; a weak D match, TRBD1 (5 bases). This receptor was taken from a woman aged 25 to 39 with glioma. The CDR3 sequence is CASSYLAGIIAGELFF. DNA of the CDR3: TGTGCCAGCAGTTACTTGGCAGGGATTATCGCCGGGGAGCTGTTTTTT.